The clone carrying this TCR beta chain has more than one count but fewer than ten. This sample is drawn from a study of blood T cell repertoires in COVID-19. Study as a whole: The United States, Italy and Spain provided the acute and convalescent COVID-19 samples. In each case, the material was cDNA or gDNA derived from T cells, B-cell-depleted T cells, or PBMCs.

Germline CDR1 SGDLS, CDR2 YYNGEE. The CDR3 totals 17 residues. Trimming pared 4 bases from V and 2 bases from J, leaving 20 bases between. In the authors' workflow: The authors estimated nucleated cell counts from reference gene primer amplification. Assay: immunoSEQ multiplex PCR; the TCRdb copy retains only in-frame clones and omits some. From that table come the V and J calls and clone size; the DNA was used to work out D and trimming. The sample shows 65,000 to 70,000 clones, about 81% of them seen only once. This sequence joins TRBV9 and TRBJ2-3, with D tentatively TRBD1 (5 bases). The sequenced material came from peripheral blood. This receptor was identified in a human donor in a cohort sampled during active COVID-19. As DNA, the CDR3 is TGTGCCAGCAGCTCCCGCCGTGGGGCGGATATCACAGATACGCAGTATTTT. It encodes CASSSRRGADITDTQYF.